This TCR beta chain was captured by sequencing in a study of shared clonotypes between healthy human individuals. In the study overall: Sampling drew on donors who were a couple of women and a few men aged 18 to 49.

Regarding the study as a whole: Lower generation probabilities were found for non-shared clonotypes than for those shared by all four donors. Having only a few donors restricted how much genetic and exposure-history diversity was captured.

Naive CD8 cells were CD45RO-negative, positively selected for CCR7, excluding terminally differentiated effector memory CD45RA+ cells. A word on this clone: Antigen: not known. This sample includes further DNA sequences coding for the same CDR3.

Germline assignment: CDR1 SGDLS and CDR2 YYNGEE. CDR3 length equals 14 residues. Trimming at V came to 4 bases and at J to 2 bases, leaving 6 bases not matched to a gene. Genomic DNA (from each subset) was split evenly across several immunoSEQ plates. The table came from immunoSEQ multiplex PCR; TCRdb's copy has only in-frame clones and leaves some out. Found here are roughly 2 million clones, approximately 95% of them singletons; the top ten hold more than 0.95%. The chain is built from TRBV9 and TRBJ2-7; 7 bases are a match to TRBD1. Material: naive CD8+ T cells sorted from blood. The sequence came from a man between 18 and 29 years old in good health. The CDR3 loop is CASSPGDSTYEQYF. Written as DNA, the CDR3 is TGTGCCAGCAGCCCCGGGGACAGCACCTACGAGCAGTACTTC.